This T cell receptor beta chain stems from a study of shared clonotypes between healthy human individuals. Study results and limitations: Naive CD4 clonotypes overlapped across a few donors at 4.5% to 5.5%.

The V gene's germline CDR1 is MDHEN and CDR2 SYDVKM. The CDR3 has 15 amino acids. V was cut by 2 bases and J by 9 bases, with 14 bases left in between. Using immunoSEQ multiplex PCR, the repertoire was profiled, and TCRdb retains in-frame clones only, with some absent. The sample consists of approximately 500,000 clones, approximately 95% of them appearing once. Concerning this clone: Its specificity is not known.

The receptor comes from a woman in her thirties in good health. Sequenced input: naive CD4+ T cells sorted from blood. Subset in this sample: CD45RA+ positively selected. This chain links TRBV28 with TRBJ1-6, with a tentative D call TRBD1 (5 bases). The CDR3 nucleotides read TGTGCCAGCAGTTTAGTTGCAGAGGGGCCTTCACCCCTCCACTTT. Translated: CASSLVAEGPSPLHF.